Presented here are 9 T cell receptor beta chains from one specimen sequenced in a study of shared clonotypes between healthy human individuals. The naive CD8 population came from CD45RO-negative cells selected for CCR7, without terminally differentiated effector memory CD45RA+ cells. Libraries were prepared by immunoSEQ multiplex PCR; TCRdb keeps only in-frame clonotypes and omits some of them. Of about 2,200,000 clones in the sample, more than 85% are singletons; the top ten hold around 1.7%. The sequenced material came from naive CD8+ T cells from PBMCs. The receptors shown here come from a man between 18 and 35 years old in good health. Some clones in this sample may be carry-over from other donors' samples.

This chain connects TRBV10-3 to TRBJ1-1; D is undetermined. Germline lookup yields CDR1 ENHRY and CDR2 SYGVKD. This CDR3 contains 14 residues. V was shortened by 10 bases and J by 0 bases, with 15 bases between the two germline ends. The CDR3: CATSGLRMNTEAFF. The CDR3 region has the DNA TGTGCCACCTCAGGTTTACGTATGAACACTGAAGCTTTCTTT.

The chain couples TRBV25-1 to TRBJ2-1; no clear D gene. CDR3 length: 14 residues. Germline CDR1 MGHDK, CDR2 SYGVNS. Trimming left V 1 base short and J 5 bases short, with 9 bases between. This CDR3 is CASSESVRNNEQFF. CDR3 DNA sequence: TGTGCCAGCAGTGAATCGGTCAGGAACAATGAGCAGTTCTTC.

The V call is TRBV7-2, the J call TRBJ2-5; D remains unclear. V lost 3 bases, J lost 7 bases, and 6 bases lay in between. There are 11 residues in the CDR3. The V gene's germline CDR1 is SGHTA and CDR2 FQGNSA. The CDR3 DNA sequence: TGTGCCAGCAGCTTCGGCGGGACCCAGTACTTC. The encoded protein is CASSFGGTQYF.

This rearrangement joins TRBV29-1 to TRBJ2-7; tentatively, D is TRBD1 (5 bases). CDR3 length: 13 amino acids. Deletions cut 7 bases from V and 2 bases from J, with 15 bases between. Germline loops: CDR1 SQVTM, CDR2 ANQGSEA. The CDR3 DNA reads TGCAGCGCCACGCAGGGCGGTCCCTACGAGCAGTACTTC. This encodes CSATQGGPYEQYF.

This sequence joins TRBV5-1 and TRBJ2-3; the match to TRBD1 covers 8 bases. J lost 0 bases, V lost 3 bases, and 6 bases had no gene match. Germline V gene data show CDR1 as SGHRS and CDR2 as YFSETQ. CDR3 size: 16 residues. CDR3 nucleotide sequence: TGCGCCAGCAGCTCACGCCAGGGGGCAAGCACAGATACGCAGTATTTT. Amino acids: CASSSRQGASTDTQYF.

Details on this clone: The sample contains more than one DNA sequence encoding this CDR3. This chain links TRBV9 with TRBJ2-3, with D unresolved. The CDR3 is made up of 14 amino acids. Germline assignment: CDR1 SGDLS and CDR2 YYNGEE. Trimming left V 0 bases short and J 1 base short, with 6 bases between. The chain's CDR3 is CASSVGAGTDTQYF. Written as DNA, the CDR3 is TGTGCCAGCAGCGTAGGCGCGGGCACAGATACGCAGTATTTT.

This clone has more than one count but fewer than ten. Other DNA sequences in this specimen translate into the identical CDR3. CDR3 protein: CASSYSGSSYEQYF. CDR3 bases: TGTGCCAGCAGTTACTCAGGGAGCTCCTACGAGCAGTACTTC. V gene TRBV6-5 combines with J gene TRBJ2-7, with D maybe TRBD2 (5 bases). Trimming took 0 bases from V and 0 from J, leaving 6 bases between them. The CDR3 length is 14 residues. Germline CDR1 is MNHEY and CDR2 is SVGAGI.

The chain has TRBV29-1 and TRBJ2-7, with 14 bases identical to TRBD2. The germline CDR1 and CDR2 sequences are SQVTM and ANQGSEA. Unmatched junction bases numbered 10, after V lost 7 bases and J lost 2 bases. There are 16 residues in the CDR3. The CDR3 DNA reads TGCAGCGCCCAGGGGACTAGCGGGAGCCCAACCTACGAGCAGTACTTC. Its protein is CSAQGTSGSPTYEQYF.

J is TRBJ2-7 and V is TRBV9; TRBD2 is a possible D gene (5 bases). The CDR3 has 15 residues. The V end lost 4 bases, the J end lost 0 bases, and 14 bases lay between the germline ends. The V gene's germline CDR1 is SGDLS and CDR2 YYNGEE. This chain's CDR3 is CASSPLGRSSYEQYF. The CDR3 DNA sequence: TGTGCCAGCAGCCCCCTGGGGAGAAGCTCCTACGAGCAGTACTTC.